These 12 T cell receptor beta chains originate from one sample sequenced in a study of cytomegalovirus exposure and HLA in healthy donors. Using immunoSEQ multiplex PCR, the repertoire was profiled, and TCRdb retains in-frame clones only, with some absent. The sample shows about 140,000 clones, just under 85% of them seen only once. Sequenced sample: PBMCs. The origin of the receptors is a man aged 25 to 40 in good health and CMV-seropositive.

The chain recombines TRBV30 with TRBJ2-5, with 8 bases aligning to TRBD2. The CDR3 has 14 residues. CDR1 is GTSNPN and CDR2 is SVGIG in the germline V gene (reference sequence). V dropped 1 base and J dropped 6; count of bases not matched to a gene: 7. This chain's CDR3 is CAWSEGSGSQTQYF. CDR3 nucleotide sequence: TGTGCCTGGAGTGAAGGGAGCGGGAGCCAGACCCAGTACTTC. Together with reference TRBV30 and TRBJ2-5, the CDR3 gives the full variable domain: SQTIHQWPATLVQPVGSPLSLECTVEGTSNPNLYWYRQAAGRGLQLLFYSVGIGQISSEVPQNLSASRPQDRQFILSSKKLLLSDSGFYLCAWSEGSGSQTQYFGPGTRLLVL.

The sample holds many counts of this clone. The chain carries TRBV29-1 and TRBJ2-1; 10 bases fit TRBD1. With V trimmed by 7 bases and J by 4 bases, 7 bases remained unmatched. The V gene's germline CDR1 is SQVTM and CDR2 ANQGSEA. This CDR3 is 14 amino acids long. CDR3: CSARDRGEYNEQFF. CDR3 nucleotide sequence: TGCAGCGCTCGGGACAGGGGCGAATACAATGAGCAGTTCTTC.

This clone was counted once. The chain recombines TRBV4-3 with TRBJ2-5; TRBD2 is a possible D gene (7 bases). Looked up from germline, CDR1 is LGHNA and CDR2 is YSLEER. Trimming took 0 bases from V and 5 from J, leaving 16 bases between them. The CDR3 consists of 16 residues. CDR3 region: CASSQEGGLKVETQYF. The CDR3 DNA is TGCGCCAGCAGCCAAGAAGGGGGACTAAAGGTGGAGACCCAGTACTTC.

The CDR3 is CASSPGLASLSEQYF. For the CDR3, the DNA is TGCGCCAGCAGCCCGGGACTAGCTTCACTCTCCGAGCAGTACTTC. This rearrangement joins TRBV5-1 to TRBJ2-7, with 9 bases that match TRBD2. V lost 4 bases to trimming and J lost 6 bases; unmatched junction nucleotides: 11. This CDR3 is built from 15 residues. From germline, CDR1 is SGHRS and CDR2 YFSETQ.

This clone was counted a single time. One base away lies a much larger clone, so this may be a sequencing read error. The J gene is TRBJ1-2, the V gene TRBV15; TRBD1 matches at 7 bases. The CDR3 is made up of 12 amino acids. In germline, CDR1 is LNHNV, CDR2 YYDKDF (reference sequence). V was pared by 4 bases and J by 8 bases, with 4 bases of the junction left unmatched. The CDR3 protein is CATSTRGLGYTF. As DNA, the CDR3 is TGTGCCACCAGCACCAGGGGGTTGGGCTACACCTTC.

A few counts support this clone. The V gene is TRBV27, the J gene TRBJ1-2, with TRBD1 matching 7 bases. The germline CDR1 and CDR2 sequences are MNHEY and SMNVEV (reference sequence). The V and J ends lost 4 bases and 6 bases, in that order; junction bases with no gene match: 8. The CDR3 has 14 residues. CDR3 residues: CASSSGGGRDGYTF. The CDR3 DNA sequence: TGTGCCAGCAGTTCAGGGGGAGGAAGAGATGGCTACACCTTC.

The rearrangement joins TRBV27 to TRBJ2-1, with 9 nucleotides matching TRBD2. This CDR3 is 18 amino acids long. CDR1 is MNHEY, CDR2 SMNVEV, per germline (reference sequence). V lost 2 bases to trimming and J lost 9 bases; unmatched junction nucleotides: 17. CDR3 nucleotides: TGTGCCAGCAGTTTAAGGCGGGAGGGCACACGTGGGGGCGGTGAGCAGTTCTTC. Its protein is CASSLRREGTRGGGEQFF.

This sequence joins TRBV4-1 and TRBJ2-2, with 7 positions matching TRBD2. V lost 4 bases, J lost 5 bases, and 7 bases stayed unmatched. Germline assignment: CDR1 MGHRA and CDR2 YSYEKL. The CDR3 loop spans 15 amino acids. CDR3 sequence: CASSPSGETTGELFF. The DNA for the CDR3 is TGCGCCAGCAGCCCCAGCGGGGAAACGACCGGGGAGCTGTTTTTT.

The chain couples TRBV4-1 to TRBJ1-6; D unclear. V shed 4 bases and J shed 0 bases, with 7 bases lying between them. The CDR3 has 15 residues. The germline gives CDR1 MGHRA, CDR2 YSYEKL. The CDR3 sequence: CASSRESSYNSPLHF. CDR3 DNA: TGCGCCAGCAGCCGAGAGAGCTCCTATAATTCACCCCTCCACTTT.

The chain employs TRBV27 and TRBJ1-1, with 7 bases aligning to TRBD1. Germline V gene sequence: CDR1 MNHEY, CDR2 SMNVEV (reference sequence). CDR3 length: 15 amino acids. The V and J ends lost 3 bases and 2 bases, in that order; junction bases with no gene match: 6. The CDR3 DNA reads TGTGCCAGCAGTTTTCCACAGGGGACTAACACTGAAGCTTTCTTT. Its translation: CASSFPQGTNTEAFF.

The chain links TRBV11-2 to TRBJ2-3; 11 bases agree with TRBD2. CDR3 size: 16 residues. Germline CDR1 and CDR2: SGHAT and FQNNGV. Germline trimming cut 5 bases from V and 6 bases from J; bases unmatched to any gene: 10. CDR3 DNA: TGTGCCAGCAGCCTTAGCGGGAGGGCCGAATCGGATACGCAGTATTTT. This codes for CASSLSGRAESDTQYF.

The rearrangement uses TRBV5-6 and TRBJ1-3, with no clear D. Germline CDR1 reads SGHDT; CDR2 reads YYEEEE. Trimming removed 1 base at V and 0 bases at J, with 5 bases between. This CDR3 has 14 residues. CDR3 region: CASSLPLSGNTIYF. The CDR3 DNA is TGTGCCAGCAGCTTGCCCCTCTCTGGAAACACCATATATTTT.